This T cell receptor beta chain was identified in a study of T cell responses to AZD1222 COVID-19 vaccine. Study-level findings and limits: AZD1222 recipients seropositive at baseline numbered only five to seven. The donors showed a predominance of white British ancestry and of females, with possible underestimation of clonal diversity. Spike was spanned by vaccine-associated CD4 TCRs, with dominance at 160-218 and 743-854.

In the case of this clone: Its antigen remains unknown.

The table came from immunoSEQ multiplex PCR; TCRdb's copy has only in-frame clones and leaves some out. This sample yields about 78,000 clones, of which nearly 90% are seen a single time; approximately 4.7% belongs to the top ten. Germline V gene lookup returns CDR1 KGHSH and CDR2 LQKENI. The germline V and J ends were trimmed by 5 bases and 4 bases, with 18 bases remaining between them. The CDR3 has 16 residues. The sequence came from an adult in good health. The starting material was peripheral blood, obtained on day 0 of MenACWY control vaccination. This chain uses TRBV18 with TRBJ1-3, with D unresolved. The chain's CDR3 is CASSSRGLSRGNTIYF. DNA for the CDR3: TGTGCCAGCTCATCTCGTGGGCTAAGCAGGGGAAACACCATATATTTT.